These 23 T cell receptor beta chains share one sample of origin, sequenced in a study of human T cells and chemical hapten exposure. TCRdb reprocessed the RACE reads via MiXCR and lists one record per CDR3 protein. This sample yields 55,000 to 75,000 distinct CDR3 sequences, of which roughly 12% are seen a single time; roughly 2.6% belongs to the top ten. Time point noted: patch test 3, about 24 weeks after DPC sensitization. Treatment specified: therapeutic diphenylcyclopropenone sensitization with weekly scalp DPC. The sample in question was whole blood, obtained in connection with sensitization to the hapten diphenylcyclopropenone (DPC). The receptors were gathered from a man in his thirties or forties with alopecia areata. Some clones in this sample may be carry-over from other donors' samples.

The chain uses TRBV27 and TRBJ2-3; the D gene is possibly TRBD2 (6 bases). The CDR3 spans 11 residues. V was shortened by 6 bases and J by 13 bases, with 14 bases between the two germline ends. Germline assignment: CDR1 MNHEY and CDR2 SMNVEV (reference sequence). CDR3 residues: CASRLRREEYF. The CDR3 DNA is TGTGCCAGCAGGCTTAGGCGGGAAGAGTATTTT.

This clonotype was counted ten times or more. The chain employs TRBV5-4 and TRBJ2-7, with D possibly matching TRBD1 (6 bases). This CDR3 is built from 15 residues. Per the germline V gene, CDR1 is SGHNT and CDR2 is YYREEE (reference sequence). Trimming stripped 0 bases from V and 6 bases from J, with 16 bases between. The CDR3: CASSLGGPHPGEQYF. CDR3 bases: TGTGCCAGCAGCTTGGGGGGGCCCCATCCGGGCGAGCAGTACTTC.

This clonotype was recorded at least ten times. The gene calls are TRBV6-5 and TRBJ2-5, with TRBD1 as a possible D gene (7 bases). The germline V and J ends were trimmed by 6 bases and 8 bases, with 16 bases remaining between them. The germline CDR1 and CDR2 sequences are MNHEY and SVGAGI. The CDR3 contains 13 residues. The CDR3 reads CASSRGAVRTQYF. CDR3 DNA sequence: TGTGCCAGCAGCAGGGGGGCGGTTCGAACCCAGTACTTC.

The chain uses TRBV7-9 and TRBJ1-6; D uncertain. Per the germline V gene, CDR1 is SEHNR and CDR2 is FQNEAQ (reference sequence). V shed 5 bases and J shed 5 bases, with 13 bases lying between them. CDR3 length: 15 residues. The DNA for the CDR3 is TGTGCCAGCAGCCCCATGGGGTCGGATAATTCACCCCTCCACTTT. It yields the protein CASSPMGSDNSPLHF.

The V gene is TRBV28, the J gene TRBJ1-1; TRBD1 matches 9 bases. This CDR3 spans 14 amino acids. Germline CDR1 reads MDHEN; CDR2 reads SYDVKM. The J segment lost 3 bases and the V segment lost 5 bases, leaving 4 bases of the junction unmatched. The CDR3 nucleotides read TGTGCCAGCAGTACCGGACAGGGGTACACTGAAGCTTTCTTT. Its translation is CASSTGQGYTEAFF.

This chain joins TRBV6-2 or TRBV6-3 and TRBJ2-7, with D uncertain. Germline lookup yields CDR1 MNHEY and CDR2 SVGEGT. V was trimmed by 7 bases and J by 7 bases, leaving 11 bases between them. The CDR3 runs to 11 residues. In DNA form, the CDR3 reads TGTGCCAGCAATAACCTCGGGGAGCAGTACTTC. It yields the protein CASNNLGEQYF.

Only a few counts were recorded for this clonotype. The genes are TRBV21-1 and TRBJ1-1; the D segment call TRBD1 is taken from the table without a DNA check. TRBV21-1 is described as a pseudogene. CDR3 length: 15 residues. This CDR3 is CASSAIRDADTEAFF. The CDR3 nucleotides read TGTGCCAGCAGCGCAATCCGGGACGCGGACACTGAAGCTTTCTTT.

This clonotype was observed at least ten times. The V call is TRBV20-1, the J call TRBJ2-1, with 7 bases that match TRBD2. CDR1 DFQATT and CDR2 SNEGSKA come from the germline V gene (reference sequence). This CDR3 contains 15 residues. After removal of 1 base from V and 1 base from J, the junction contained 4 bases not matched to a gene. In DNA, the CDR3 is TGCAGTGCTAGAGTTCCTAGCGGTTCCTACAATGAGCAGTTCTTC. This gives the protein CSARVPSGSYNEQFF.

This clonotype showed up many times. The DNA of the CDR3 is TGTGCCAGCAGACCTGACAGCTACAATGAGCAGTTCTTC. Encoded protein: CASRPDSYNEQFF. V and J are TRBV6-6 and TRBJ2-1, with a tentative D call TRBD1 (5 bases). The CDR3 extends over 13 amino acids. V lost 6 bases and J 3 bases, leaving 9 bases between the germline ends. Looked up from germline, CDR1 is MNHNY and CDR2 is SVGAGI (reference sequence).

This clonotype was recorded at least ten times. This chain joins TRBV7-3 and TRBJ2-1; D remains ambiguous. Per germline, CDR1 SGHTA and CDR2 FQGTGA. The CDR3 loop spans 13 amino acids. The germline V and J ends were trimmed by 0 bases and 7 bases, with 7 bases remaining between them. CDR3 coding DNA: TGTGCCAGCAGCTTAACGGGGTATAATGAGCAGTTCTTC. This gives the protein CASSLTGYNEQFF.

This clonotype appeared many times. J is TRBJ2-2 and V is TRBV12-3 or TRBV12-4; 10 nucleotides agree with TRBD1. The V gene end was trimmed by 5 bases and the J gene end by 4 bases; junction bases not matched to a gene: 10. CDR3 length: 17 amino acids. The CDR3 nucleotides are TGTGCCAGCAGTGTAAAAGGGACAGGGGTTTTCACCGGGGAGCTGTTTTTT. Translating it yields CASSVKGTGVFTGELFF.

This clonotype was counted at least ten times. The gene calls are TRBV4-1 and TRBJ2-3; maybe TRBD1 (6 bases). The V and J ends lost 7 bases and 2 bases respectively, with 16 bases between them. The CDR3 has 15 residues. Germline lookup yields CDR1 MGHRA and CDR2 YSYEKL. The DNA for the CDR3 is TGCGCCAGCACACACAGGGCGTACCCCACAGATACGCAGTATTTT. This gives the protein CASTHRAYPTDTQYF.

V usage is TRBV5-6 and J usage is TRBJ1-1; D unresolved. The CDR3 is 13 residues long. The V and J ends lost 4 bases and 5 bases respectively, with 12 bases between them. Germline V gene sequence: CDR1 SGHDT, CDR2 YYEEEE. CDR3 protein: CASSVGRSTEAFF. CDR3 sequence (DNA): TGTGCCAGCAGCGTAGGGAGAAGTACTGAAGCTTTCTTT.

This clonotype was counted ten times or more. J is TRBJ2-2 and V is TRBV4-3; 9 bases align to TRBD1. The germline V gene has CDR1 LGHNA and CDR2 YSLEER. The CDR3 sequence is 16 residues long. V trimming: 3 bases; J trimming: 5 bases; junction bases outside the gene matches: 7. The DNA of the CDR3 is TGCGCCAGCAGCCAGTCCGGGACAGGGAAGACCGGGGAGCTGTTTTTT. Amino acids: CASSQSGTGKTGELFF.

CDR3 DNA: TGCAGCGTCTCCGGACAGAACCAAGAGACCCAGTACTTC. Protein: CSVSGQNQETQYF. The chain links TRBV29-1 to TRBJ2-5; the D gene is possibly TRBD1 (6 bases). The CDR3 has 13 amino acids. V shed 6 bases and J shed 0 bases, with 11 bases lying between them. Germline V CDR1 and CDR2: SQVTM, ANQGSEA.

This clonotype was picked up many times. The genes are TRBV6-4 and TRBJ2-2; D ambiguous. CDR1 and CDR2 (germline): MRHNA, SNTAGT. V gave up 4 bases and J gave up 6 bases, with 12 bases separating them. CDR3 length: 14 residues. The CDR3 bases are TGTGCCAGCAGTGTTGATAGGGATCCCGGGGAGCTGTTTTTT. This codes for CASSVDRDPGELFF.

Comment on this clonotype: Just one base apart from a much larger clone, this may be a read error. The rearrangement joins TRBV12-3 or TRBV12-4 to TRBJ2-3; TRBD1 matches at 12 bases. The CDR3 spans 14 residues. Trimming removed 6 bases from V and 7 bases from J; junction bases left unmatched: 5. The CDR3 bases are TGTGCCAGCAGGGGACAGGGGGCCGCAAATACGCAGTATTTT. As protein: CASRGQGAANTQYF.

This clonotype was seen repeatedly, ten times or more. The chain uses TRBV6-4 and TRBJ2-3; D unresolved. V was cut by 5 bases and J by 3 bases, with 15 bases left in between. The CDR3 spans 15 residues. Germline CDR1 is MRHNA and CDR2 is SNTAGT. CDR3 protein: CASSFSGSETDTQYF. Written as DNA, the CDR3 is TGTGCCAGCAGTTTTTCGGGCAGTGAGACAGATACGCAGTATTTT.

This clonotype was detected many times. J is TRBJ1-5 and V is TRBV27; D gene uncertain. V was clipped by 5 bases and J by 0 bases, with 5 bases between them. Per the germline V gene, CDR1 is MNHEY and CDR2 is SMNVEV (reference sequence). This CDR3 is built from 13 residues. CDR3: CASSKYSNQPQHF. DNA for the CDR3: TGTGCCAGCAGTAAATATAGCAATCAGCCCCAGCATTTT.

This clonotype was detected ten times or more. V and J are TRBV28 and TRBJ2-2; D is undetermined. The CDR3 length is 15 residues. The germline V and J ends were trimmed by 5 bases and 3 bases, with 13 bases remaining between them. The germline V gene has CDR1 MDHEN and CDR2 SYDVKM. This CDR3 reads CASSLPGRDTGELFF. The CDR3 DNA is TGTGCCAGCAGTCTACCGGGCCGAGACACCGGGGAGCTGTTTTTT. The full variable domain, rest sourced from reference TRBV28 and TRBJ2-2, is DVKVTQSSRYLVKRTGEKVFLECVQDMDHENMFWYRQDPGLGLRLIYFSYDVKMKEKGDIPEGYSVSREKKERFSLILESASTNQTSMYLCASSLPGRDTGELFFGEGSRLTVL.

The chain links TRBV24-1 to TRBJ2-2; D call uncertain. The CDR3 is made up of 16 amino acids. V shed 0 bases and J shed 0 bases, with 7 bases lying between them. From germline, CDR1 is KGHDR and CDR2 SFDVKD. This CDR3 reads CATSDLGQANTGELFF. The CDR3 nucleotides are TGTGCCACCAGTGATTTGGGGCAGGCGAACACCGGGGAGCTGTTTTTT.

The CDR3 nucleotides read TGCAGTGCGTATCCAACTAGCGGGGACCCCTACGAGCAGTACTTC. Translation gives CSAYPTSGDPYEQYF. This rearrangement joins TRBV20-1 to TRBJ2-7, with 10 bases that match TRBD2. Trimming cost V 6 bases and J 2 bases; bases outside gene matches: 10. CDR3 length: 15 amino acids. The germline V gene encodes CDR1 DFQATT and CDR2 SNEGSKA (reference sequence).

This clonotype appeared a few times. This rearrangement joins TRBV5-1 to TRBJ2-7; no clear D gene. With 1 base removed from V and 3 bases from J, the gap between germline ends came to 14 bases. This CDR3 is built from 15 residues. CDR1 and CDR2 (germline): SGHRS, YFSETQ. CDR3 in DNA: TGCGCCAGCAGCTTGAAGCAGGCCCGAGGCTACGAGCAGTACTTC. Encoded protein: CASSLKQARGYEQYF.